Below, 27 T cell receptor beta chains from the same sample are listed, as sequenced in a study of T cell responses to AZD1222 COVID-19 vaccine. Some clones are missing from TCRdb's copy, which holds only in-frame ones; the method was immunoSEQ multiplex PCR. The sample shows 100,000 or so clones, about nine tenths of them seen only once. Sequenced here: peripheral blood, sampled on day 0 of AZD1222 vaccination. These TCRs come from an adult in good health.

This clone was detected once. J is TRBJ1-2 and V is TRBV5-1; D ambiguous. CDR1 SGHRS and CDR2 YFSETQ come from the germline V gene. This CDR3 region has 14 residues. V was trimmed by 0 bases and J by 3 bases, leaving 9 bases between them. The CDR3 loop reads CASSLDGTYYGYTF. For the CDR3, the DNA is TGCGCCAGCAGCTTGGACGGCACCTACTATGGCTACACCTTC.

The chain couples TRBV9 to TRBJ2-1; unclear D gene. Between the trimmed V and J ends, which lost 1 base and 8 bases, there was a span of 10 bases. This CDR3 is 13 amino acids long. Per germline, CDR1 SGDLS and CDR2 YYNGEE. CDR3 in DNA: TGTGCCAGCAGCGTATGGGGTATGGATGAGCAGTTCTTC. Protein: CASSVWGMDEQFF.

This chain joins TRBV5-1 and TRBJ2-1; 8 positions agree with TRBD2. Germline-derived CDR1 and CDR2 are SGHRS and YFSETQ. J lost 4 bases, V lost 5 bases, and 11 bases had no gene match. The CDR3 totals 16 residues. CDR3 protein: CASRFSGNVPYNEQFF. The DNA for the CDR3 is TGCGCCAGCAGATTTAGCGGGAACGTGCCTTACAATGAGCAGTTCTTC.

The chain has TRBV7-9 and TRBJ2-7, with D possibly matching TRBD1 (5 bases). Trimming pared 3 bases from V and 2 bases from J, leaving 11 bases between. Germline V gene data show CDR1 as SEHNR and CDR2 as FQNEAQ (reference sequence). This CDR3 contains 14 residues. CDR3 in amino acids: CASSFHRNPYEQYF. The CDR3 DNA sequence: TGTGCCAGCAGCTTCCACAGGAACCCCTACGAGCAGTACTTC.

The gene calls are TRBV28 and TRBJ1-2; no clear D. Germline CDR1 reads MDHEN; CDR2 reads SYDVKM. The CDR3 consists of 13 residues. The germline V and J ends were trimmed by 8 bases and 5 bases, with 15 bases remaining between them. Here the CDR3 reads CASQLFREYGYTF. The CDR3, as DNA: TGTGCCAGCCAGCTCTTTAGGGAATATGGCTACACCTTC.

The chain couples TRBV19 to TRBJ1-1, with D hard to call. Per germline, CDR1 LNHDA and CDR2 SQIVND (reference sequence). Trimming shortened V by 3 bases and J by 0 bases, and 11 bases separated the two germline ends. This CDR3 contains 15 residues. The CDR3 DNA reads TGTGCCAGTAGTATCCGGGCCAGACTGAACACTGAAGCTTTCTTT. This encodes CASSIRARLNTEAFF.

The J gene is TRBJ2-7, the V gene TRBV5-1; D perhaps matches TRBD2 (5 bases). Germline CDR1 and CDR2: SGHRS and YFSETQ. Between the trimmed V and J ends, which lost 0 bases and 0 bases, there was a span of 10 bases. The CDR3 sequence is 15 residues long. CDR3 in amino acids: CASSLGTGSSYEQYF. CDR3 sequence (DNA): TGCGCCAGCAGCTTGGGGACTGGCAGCTCCTACGAGCAGTACTTC.

The chain combines TRBV6-5 with TRBJ2-3, with 12 bases identical to TRBD2. Unmatched junction bases numbered 4, after V lost 2 bases and J lost 4 bases. This CDR3 has 16 amino acids. Germline V gives CDR1 MNHEY, CDR2 SVGAGI. The CDR3 region is CASSYKTSGRSDTQYF. The CDR3 nucleotides read TGTGCCAGCAGTTACAAAACTAGCGGGAGGTCAGATACGCAGTATTTT.

The V and J genes are TRBV5-1 and TRBJ2-5, with D perhaps given as TRBD1 or TRBD2 (5 bases each). Trimming pared 3 bases from V and 2 bases from J, leaving 11 bases between. The CDR3 has 14 amino acids. CDR1 SGHRS and CDR2 YFSETQ come from the germline V gene. In DNA, the CDR3 is TGCGCCAGCAGCTCGGGACGGCAACAAGAGACCCAGTACTTC. It translates to CASSSGRQQETQYF.

The V gene is TRBV28, the J gene TRBJ1-1; no definite D call. Germline V CDR1 and CDR2: MDHEN, SYDVKM. The V end lost 4 bases, the J end lost 4 bases, and 4 bases lay between the germline ends. The CDR3 runs 11 residues. The CDR3 is CASSSVTEAFF. CDR3 DNA: TGTGCCAGCAGTTCGGTCACTGAAGCTTTCTTT.

Regarding this clone: One base away lies a much larger clone, so this may be a sequencing read error. This sample also contains other DNA sequences that code for the same CDR3. The chain joins TRBV29-1 to TRBJ2-7; the match to TRBD2 covers 7 bases. CDR3 length: 12 amino acids. J gave up 4 bases and V 4 bases, and 4 bases lay outside the gene matches. Germline values: CDR1 SQVTM, CDR2 ANQGSEA. The CDR3: CSVASGAYEQYF. In DNA form, the CDR3 reads TGCAGCGTTGCTAGCGGAGCGTACGAGCAGTACTTC.

This chain connects TRBV28 to TRBJ1-1; tentatively, D is TRBD1 (5 bases). V shed 3 bases and J shed 0 bases, with 11 bases lying between them. The CDR3 totals 15 residues. Germline CDR1 is MDHEN and CDR2 is SYDVKM. The CDR3 reads CASSFSDRLNTEAFF. The CDR3 nucleotides are TGTGCCAGCAGTTTCAGCGACAGATTGAACACTGAAGCTTTCTTT.

The table lists this clone with a count of one. This chain joins TRBV5-5 and TRBJ1-1; D uncertain. Germline CDR1 reads SGHKS; CDR2 reads YYEKEE (reference sequence). Trimming cost V 2 bases and J 1 base, with 9 bases left between them. The CDR3 totals 14 residues. CDR3 nucleotide sequence: TGTGCCAGCAGCTTCATTCCAGAGAACACTGAAGCTTTCTTT. This encodes CASSFIPENTEAFF.

The chain links TRBV6-5 to TRBJ2-5, with D possibly TRBD1 on 6 matching bases. The length of the CDR3 is 15 residues. Germline V gene lookup returns CDR1 MNHEY and CDR2 SVGAGI. V gave up 6 bases and J gave up 1 base, with 15 bases separating them. CDR3 nucleotides: TGTGCCAGCAGGGACAGACTTTCGTCCCAAGAGACCCAGTACTTC. Protein sequence: CASRDRLSSQETQYF.

CDR3 bases: TGTGCCAGCAGCTTGGATGGGGCCTATAGCAATCAGCCCCAGCATTTT. It yields the protein CASSLDGAYSNQPQHF. This chain uses TRBV27 with TRBJ1-5; a weak D match, TRBD1 (5 bases). The CDR3 contains 16 residues. The germline V gene has CDR1 MNHEY and CDR2 SMNVEV (reference sequence). V was clipped by 6 bases and J by 0 bases, with 15 bases between them.

V is TRBV7-2 and J is TRBJ2-2, with 13 positions matching TRBD2. Germline V CDR1 and CDR2: SGHTA, FQGNSA. CDR3 size: 17 residues. V shed 5 bases and J 2 bases; nucleotides not matched to a gene: 5. CDR3 DNA: TGTGCCAGCAGCACCGGACTAGCGGGAGTTAACACCGGGGAGCTGTTTTTT. Its translation: CASSTGLAGVNTGELFF.

This clone occurred once. The gene calls are TRBV7-6 and TRBJ2-3; 7 bases are shared with TRBD2. Trimming took 5 bases from V and 3 from J; bases not matched to a gene: 23. Germline lookup yields CDR1 SGHVS and CDR2 FNYEAQ. The CDR3 contains 20 residues. The CDR3 sequence: CASSHIYAGESSLWTDTQYF. CDR3 nucleotide sequence: TGTGCCAGCAGCCATATTTATGCGGGAGAATCATCTTTATGGACAGATACGCAGTATTTT.

The V gene is TRBV20-1, the J gene TRBJ1-6, with 8 bases aligning to TRBD1. Germline V gene lookup returns CDR1 DFQATT and CDR2 SNEGSKA (reference sequence). The CDR3 sequence is 15 residues long. Trimming took 5 bases from V and 10 from J; bases not matched to a gene: 13. Here the CDR3 DNA reads TGCAGTGCTGGTGACAGGGGAAGGGCGGGATCACCCCTCCACTTT. Amino acid sequence: CSAGDRGRAGSPLHF.

The J gene is TRBJ1-4, the V gene TRBV12-3 or TRBV12-4; D ambiguous. Trimming cost V 5 bases and J 7 bases, with 5 bases left between them. There are 11 residues in the CDR3. The CDR3 DNA sequence: TGTGCCAGCAGTAGTAGTGAAAAACTGTTTTTT. This encodes CASSSSEKLFF.

The chain employs TRBV30 and TRBJ1-1; 7 bases agree with TRBD1. Losses at the gene ends were 4 bases for V and 1 base for J; bases not matched to a gene: 12. Germline lookup yields CDR1 GTSNPN and CDR2 SVGIG (reference sequence). This CDR3 comprises 16 residues. The CDR3 region has the DNA TGTGCCTGGATTGTCTGGAGGAAGGGGGCGAACACTGAAGCTTTCTTT. It translates to CAWIVWRKGANTEAFF.

The gene calls are TRBV7-9 and TRBJ2-2; D uncertain. The germline CDR1 and CDR2 sequences are SEHNR and FQNEAQ (reference sequence). This CDR3 has 15 residues. The germline V and J ends were trimmed by 4 bases and 0 bases, with 9 bases remaining between them. The CDR3 coding sequence is TGTGCCAGCAGCTATACTGAGGCGAACACCGGGGAGCTGTTTTTT. Amino acid sequence: CASSYTEANTGELFF.

The chain joins TRBV27 to TRBJ1-1; TRBD1 aligns across 8 bases. The J segment lost 5 bases and the V segment lost 5 bases, leaving 16 bases of the junction unmatched. Germline CDR1 MNHEY, CDR2 SMNVEV (reference sequence). The CDR3 sequence is 17 residues long. The CDR3 spells CASSTPRAGGARTEAFF. The CDR3 DNA sequence: TGTGCCAGCAGTACCCCCAGGGCAGGGGGCGCGAGGACTGAAGCTTTCTTT.

This chain links TRBV24-1 with TRBJ1-5; D is unclear. V was cut by 3 bases and J by 1 base, with 6 bases left in between. The CDR3 contains 14 residues. Germline lookup yields CDR1 KGHDR and CDR2 SFDVKD. The CDR3 DNA sequence: TGTGCCACCAGTGATCCGGGCAGCAATCAGCCCCAGCATTTT. Translating it yields CATSDPGSNQPQHF.

This chain links TRBV5-8 with TRBJ2-2; D remains ambiguous. The CDR3 length is 15 residues. With 1 base removed from V and 2 bases from J, the gap between germline ends came to 9 bases. The germline V gene has CDR1 SGHTS and CDR2 YDEGEE. In nucleotides, the CDR3 is TGTGCCAGCAGCTTGAAACAGACTAACACCGGGGAGCTGTTTTTT. It codes for CASSLKQTNTGELFF.

This rearrangement joins TRBV2 to TRBJ2-5, with 7 positions matching TRBD1. The V gene end was trimmed by 6 bases and the J gene end by 1 base; junction bases not matched to a gene: 5. Germline V gives CDR1 SNHLY, CDR2 FYNNEI. The CDR3 extends over 14 amino acids. The CDR3 loop is CASRGDRLQETQYF. In DNA, the CDR3 is TGTGCCAGCAGAGGGGACAGACTCCAAGAGACCCAGTACTTC.

The genes are TRBV15 and TRBJ1-4; D call uncertain. The CDR3 runs to 15 residues. Trimming shortened V by 0 bases and J by 8 bases, and 13 bases separated the two germline ends. Germline V gene data show CDR1 as LNHNV and CDR2 as YYDKDF (reference sequence). The CDR3 is CATSRDGGIQEKLFF. The CDR3 bases are TGTGCCACCAGCAGAGATGGCGGGATACAGGAAAAACTGTTTTTT.

This chain links TRBV30 with TRBJ1-4; D not certain. The length of the CDR3 is 13 residues. Per germline, CDR1 GTSNPN and CDR2 SVGIG (reference sequence). V lost 0 bases to trimming and J lost 4 bases, with 6 bases between them. Here the CDR3 DNA reads TGTGCCTGGAGTGTACGTGATAATGAAAAACTGTTTTTT. It yields the protein CAWSVRDNEKLFF.